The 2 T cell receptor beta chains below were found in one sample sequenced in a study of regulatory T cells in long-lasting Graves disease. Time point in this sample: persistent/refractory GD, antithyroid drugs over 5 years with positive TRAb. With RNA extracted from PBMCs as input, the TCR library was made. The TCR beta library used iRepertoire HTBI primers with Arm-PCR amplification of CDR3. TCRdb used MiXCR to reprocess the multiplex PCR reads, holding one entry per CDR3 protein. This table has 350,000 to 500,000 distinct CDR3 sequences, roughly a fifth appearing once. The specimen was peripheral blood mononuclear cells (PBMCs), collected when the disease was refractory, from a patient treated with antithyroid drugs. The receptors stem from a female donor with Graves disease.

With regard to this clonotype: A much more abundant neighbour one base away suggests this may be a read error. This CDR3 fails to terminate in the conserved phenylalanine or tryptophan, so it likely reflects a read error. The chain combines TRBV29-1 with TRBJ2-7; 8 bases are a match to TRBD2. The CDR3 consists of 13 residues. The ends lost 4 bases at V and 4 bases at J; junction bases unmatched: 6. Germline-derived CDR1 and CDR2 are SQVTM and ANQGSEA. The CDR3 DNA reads TGCAGCGTTGGTCGTCTAGCGGGTTACGAGCAGTACCTC. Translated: CSVGRLAGYEQYL.

The DNA of the CDR3 is TGTGCCAGCAGCCGCGGGGGTTTCTTGGGCGTTGGTCCTGGTGCTCTCTACGAGCAGTACTTC. This sequence encodes CASSRGGFLGVGPGALYEQYF. The chain carries TRBV11-2 and TRBJ2-7, with TRBD2 identical over 7 bases. Unmatched junction bases numbered 28, after V lost 5 bases and J lost 3 bases. The CDR3 runs 21 residues. From germline, CDR1 is SGHAT and CDR2 FQNNGV.